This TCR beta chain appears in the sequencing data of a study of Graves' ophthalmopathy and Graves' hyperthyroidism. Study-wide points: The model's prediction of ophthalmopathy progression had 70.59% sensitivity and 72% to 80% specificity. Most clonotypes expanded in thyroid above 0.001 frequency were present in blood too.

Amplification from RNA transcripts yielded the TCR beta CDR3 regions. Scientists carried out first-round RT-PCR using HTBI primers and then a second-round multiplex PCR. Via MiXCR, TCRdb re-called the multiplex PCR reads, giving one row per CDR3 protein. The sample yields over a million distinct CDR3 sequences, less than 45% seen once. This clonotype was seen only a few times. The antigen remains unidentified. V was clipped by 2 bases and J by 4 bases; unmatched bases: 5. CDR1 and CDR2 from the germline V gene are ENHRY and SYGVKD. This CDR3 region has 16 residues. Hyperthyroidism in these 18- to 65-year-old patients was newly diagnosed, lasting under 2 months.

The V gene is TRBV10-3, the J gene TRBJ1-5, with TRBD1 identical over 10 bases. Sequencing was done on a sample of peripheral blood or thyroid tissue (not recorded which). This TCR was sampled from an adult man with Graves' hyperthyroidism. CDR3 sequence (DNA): TGTGCCATCAGTGAGGACAGGGGGCAAGGAAATCAGCCCCAGCATTTT. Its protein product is CAISEDRGQGNQPQHF.